This TCR beta chain was documented in a study of CD8 T cells in cerebrospinal fluid in Alzheimer's disease. Background on the study: CSF T cell clonal expansion was assessed by plate-based nested PCR and droplet-based sequencing. Findings and limits, study-wide: Patients with mild cognitive impairment or Alzheimer's disease had a larger top CSF clone percentage than controls. Alzheimer's patients were not enriched for EBV-specific clones, which were not the most expanded.

By frequency, this clonotype is hyperexpanded (1% or more). Its antigen is unidentified. TCRdb reprocessed the 10x single-cell sequencing reads, keeping one entry per CDR3 protein, no DNA. This table lists fewer than 1,000 distinct CDR3 sequences. Live CSF cells were sorted with a live/dead marker for droplet-based sequencing. Germline-derived CDR1 and CDR2 are SNHLY and FYNNEI. The CDR3 consists of 13 residues. This clonotype originated in a human donor with Parkinson's disease. Sequenced sample: cerebrospinal fluid. The V call is TRBV2, the J call TRBJ2-7; TCRdb proposes TRBD2, but this gene call is untestable without DNA. The CDR3 loop reads CASTGGQNYEQYF.